This T cell receptor (beta chain) was captured by sequencing in a study of blood T cell repertoires in COVID-19. Overall study context: The origin of the acute and convalescent COVID-19 samples was the United States, Italy and Spain. T cells, B-cell-depleted T cells, or PBMCs provided the cDNA or gDNA that served as material.

The CDR3 contains 15 residues. The V end was cut by 5 bases, the J end by 0 bases, with 17 bases between. Per germline, CDR1 SQVTM and CDR2 ANQGSEA. In the original workflow: The assay estimated nucleated cells by amplifying reference gene primers. Assay used: immunoSEQ multiplex PCR; TCRdb lists only in-frame clones, some missing. V and J calls and clone size are those listed in that table; D and trimming were worked out from the DNA. The data hold 15,000 to 20,000 clones, with roughly 90% observed a single time. This TCR came from a man aged 35 to 55 with active COVID-19. The rearrangement links TRBV29-1 to TRBJ2-7, with a weak D call TRBD1 (7 bases). The sample taken for sequencing was peripheral blood. CDR3 DNA: TGCAGCGTTTCGAAGGAGGGGGCTAGCTCCTACGAGCAGTACTTC. Translated, it gives CSVSKEGASSYEQYF.